The 30 T cell receptor beta chains below all came from one sample that was sequenced in a study of T cell responses to AZD1222 COVID-19 vaccine. Using immunoSEQ multiplex PCR, the repertoire was profiled, and TCRdb retains in-frame clones only, with some absent. This sample has fewer than 200,000 clones, with 90% found just once. The sample consisted of peripheral blood, taken on day 0 of AZD1222 vaccination. Receptor source: an adult in good health.

The chain uses TRBV3-1 (or the pseudogene TRBV3-2) and TRBJ2-2; 8 nucleotides match TRBD2. J lost 7 bases, V lost 4 bases, and 8 bases had no gene match. Germline CDR1 LGHDT, CDR2 YNNKEL (reference sequence). The CDR3 runs to 15 residues. CDR3: CASSLGGGQNGELFF. CDR3 DNA sequence: TGTGCCAGCAGCCTCGGGGGGGGCCAGAACGGGGAGCTGTTTTTT.

The V and J genes are TRBV7-8 and TRBJ1-1; D not certain. CDR1 is SGHVS, CDR2 FQNEAQ, per germline. The CDR3 is 11 residues long. The germline V and J ends were trimmed by 8 bases and 5 bases, with 9 bases remaining between them. CDR3 coding DNA: TGTGCCAGCGCGGGAGGGACTGAAGCTTTCTTT. Encoded protein: CASAGGTEAFF.

The gene calls are TRBV18 and TRBJ1-5; 7 nucleotides align to TRBD1. Trimming at V came to 8 bases and at J to 0 bases, leaving 7 bases not matched to a gene. This CDR3 contains 15 residues. The germline gives CDR1 KGHSH, CDR2 LQKENI. The CDR3 is CASQTGRYSNQPQHF. For the CDR3, the DNA is TGTGCCAGCCAGACAGGGAGATATAGCAATCAGCCCCAGCATTTT.

This sequence joins TRBV28 and TRBJ1-2; TRBD1 matches at 9 bases. Looked up from germline, CDR1 is MDHEN and CDR2 is SYDVKM. The CDR3 is 13 amino acids. V lost 6 bases to trimming and J lost 6 bases; unmatched junction nucleotides: 5. CDR3 nucleotide sequence: TGTGCCAGCAGCTCCCGGACAGGGGATGGCTACACCTTC. It encodes CASSSRTGDGYTF.

The chain couples TRBV6-2 or TRBV6-3 to TRBJ2-1; D possibly corresponds to TRBD2 (7 bases). The V gene lost 5 bases and the J gene lost 7 bases, with 15 bases spanning the gap. The CDR3 covers 14 residues. CDR1 is MNHEY and CDR2 is SVGEGT in the germline V gene. CDR3 sequence: CASSKGGAMNEQFF. The CDR3 nucleotides are TGTGCCAGCAGTAAAGGGGGGGCGATGAATGAGCAGTTCTTC.

This chain uses TRBV28 with TRBJ1-4; no firm D call. Germline values: CDR1 MDHEN, CDR2 SYDVKM. The CDR3 runs 12 residues. The V gene lost 3 bases and the J gene lost 7 bases, with 6 bases spanning the gap. The CDR3 region has the DNA TGTGCCAGCAGTTTGGGGAGTGAAAAACTGTTTTTT. Encoded protein: CASSLGSEKLFF.

The chain has TRBV30 and TRBJ2-3; perhaps TRBD2 as D (5 bases). Trimming cost V 2 bases and J 1 base, with 7 bases left between them. The CDR3 runs 13 residues. Looked up from germline, CDR1 is GTSNPN and CDR2 is SVGIG (reference sequence). CDR3 DNA sequence: TGTGCCTGGAGTCGGGGTGGCACAGATACGCAGTATTTT. This translates into CAWSRGGTDTQYF.

This chain uses TRBV28 with TRBJ1-1; a weak D match, TRBD1 (6 bases). The length of the CDR3 is 15 residues. Germline lookup yields CDR1 MDHEN and CDR2 SYDVKM. Trimming cost V 5 bases and J 0 bases, with 13 bases left between them. CDR3 loop: CASSPWGHLNTEAFF. In nucleotides, the CDR3 is TGTGCCAGCAGTCCCTGGGGACATTTGAACACTGAAGCTTTCTTT. Filled out from reference TRBV28 and TRBJ1-1, the complete variable domain reads DVKVTQSSRYLVKRTGEKVFLECVQDMDHENMFWYRQDPGLGLRLIYFSYDVKMKEKGDIPEGYSVSREKKERFSLILESASTNQTSMYLCASSPWGHLNTEAFFGQGTRLTVV.

The chain links TRBV27 to TRBJ2-4; possible D gene TRBD1, 5 bases. CDR1 and CDR2 from the germline V gene are MNHEY and SMNVEV (reference sequence). This CDR3 region has 15 residues. V gave up 4 bases and J gave up 1 base, with 11 bases separating them. Here the CDR3 DNA reads TGTGCCAGCAGTTCACAACAGGTGGCCAAAAACATTCAGTACTTC. It specifies CASSSQQVAKNIQYF.

The rearrangement uses TRBV5-1 and TRBJ2-1; D is perhaps TRBD1 or TRBD2 (5 bases each). CDR3 size: 15 residues. V shed 4 bases and J shed 5 bases, with 16 bases lying between them. Germline CDR1 is SGHRS and CDR2 is YFSETQ. For the CDR3, the DNA is TGCGCCAGCAGCCCACCGACCCGAGGGGACAATGAGCAGTTCTTC. It encodes CASSPPTRGDNEQFF.

CDR3 nucleotides: TGCGCCAGCAGACAACTGGACTGTTTATCCTATGGCTACACCTTC. It translates to CASRQLDCLSYGYTF. The chain has TRBV10-1 and TRBJ1-2; no firm D call. CDR1 is WNHNN, CDR2 SYGVQD, per germline (reference sequence). Deletions cut 6 bases from V and 4 bases from J, with 18 bases between. The CDR3 length is 15 residues.

The J gene is TRBJ1-6, the V gene TRBV28; the D is unclear. Looked up from germline, CDR1 is MDHEN and CDR2 is SYDVKM. The CDR3 length is 14 residues. V was clipped by 7 bases and J by 9 bases, with 16 bases between them. Here the CDR3 DNA reads TGTGCCAGCACACCACTTCGTGATGCTTCACCCCTCCACTTT. Its translation: CASTPLRDASPLHF.

This clone has only one observation. The chain uses TRBV5-1 and TRBJ2-3; possible D gene TRBD2, 5 bases. CDR1 and CDR2 (germline): SGHRS, YFSETQ. The V end lost 6 bases, the J end lost 4 bases, and 30 bases lay between the germline ends. This CDR3 comprises 19 residues. The CDR3 DNA is TGCGCCAGCACCCCCACACCGGGGAGCGGTTCCTTAAGCGCAGATACGCAGTATTTT. Translation gives CASTPTPGSGSLSADTQYF.

The rearrangement links TRBV7-8 to TRBJ1-6, with D possibly TRBD1 on 5 matching bases. Germline V CDR1 and CDR2: SGHVS, FQNEAQ. The length of the CDR3 is 17 residues. Deletions cut 7 bases from V and 7 bases from J, with 23 bases between. The CDR3 protein is CASTLPEIGARNSPLHF. In DNA form, the CDR3 reads TGTGCCAGCACGTTACCTGAGATAGGGGCGAGGAATTCACCCCTCCACTTT.

The CDR3 bases are TGTGCCAGCAGAATACGGGACAGGTGGACTAAAAGCTCCTACGAGCAGTACTTC. Amino acids: CASRIRDRWTKSSYEQYF. This chain connects TRBV28 to TRBJ2-7; 8 positions agree with TRBD1. V trimming: 6 bases; J trimming: 0 bases; junction bases outside the gene matches: 16. From germline, CDR1 is MDHEN and CDR2 SYDVKM. The CDR3 is 18 amino acids.

The rearrangement joins TRBV15 to TRBJ2-7; 11 nucleotides agree with TRBD2. The CDR3 has 15 amino acids. Germline V CDR1 and CDR2: LNHNV, YYDKDF (reference sequence). The V and J ends lost 0 bases and 7 bases, in that order; junction bases with no gene match: 5. CDR3: CATSRDLAGGGEQYF. CDR3 sequence (DNA): TGTGCCACCAGCAGAGATCTAGCGGGAGGTGGGGAGCAGTACTTC. The full variable domain, rest sourced from reference TRBV15 and TRBJ2-7, is DAMVIQNPRYQVTQFGKPVTLSCSQTLNHNVMYWYQQKSSQAPKLLFHYYDKDFNNEADTPDNFQSRRPNTSFCFLDIRSPGLGDTAMYLCATSRDLAGGGEQYFGPGTRLTVT.

This sequence joins TRBV5-6 and TRBJ1-2; D gene unclear. This CDR3 is built from 14 residues. Trimming cost V 0 bases and J 7 bases, with 13 bases left between them. Germline V gene data show CDR1 as SGHDT and CDR2 as YYEEEE. This CDR3 is CASSLVLIGGGYTF. The CDR3 DNA follows: TGTGCCAGCAGCTTGGTCCTAATAGGTGGTGGCTACACCTTC.

The rearrangement links TRBV7-2 to TRBJ2-1; D uncertain. In germline, CDR1 is SGHTA, CDR2 FQGNSA. Trimming pared 3 bases from V and 9 bases from J, leaving 6 bases between. This CDR3 is built from 11 residues. The CDR3 protein is CASSFGPEQFF. The CDR3 nucleotides read TGTGCCAGCAGCTTTGGGCCTGAGCAGTTCTTC.

In this sample, this clone turned up once. The rearrangement links TRBV7-9 to TRBJ1-4, with 10 bases matching TRBD1. The V gene end was trimmed by 5 bases and the J gene end by 6 bases; junction bases not matched to a gene: 6. The CDR3 is 15 amino acids. Germline lookup yields CDR1 SEHNR and CDR2 FQNEAQ (reference sequence). CDR3 protein: CASSPQDRGDEKLFF. In DNA form, the CDR3 reads TGTGCCAGCAGCCCGCAGGACAGGGGGGATGAAAAACTGTTTTTT.

This clone was picked up a small number of times. The chain uses TRBV10-2 and TRBJ2-3; no clear D. Germline values: CDR1 WSHSY, CDR2 SAAADI. The V end was cut by 3 bases, the J end by 0 bases, with 1 base between. This CDR3 is 12 amino acids long. CDR3 loop: CASSDSTDTQYF. CDR3 bases: TGCGCCAGCAGTGACAGCACAGATACGCAGTATTTT.

The chain employs TRBV6-4 and TRBJ1-6; weak D call: TRBD1 (5 bases). The length of the CDR3 is 14 residues. The germline V gene encodes CDR1 MRHNA and CDR2 SNTAGT. V lost 5 bases and J lost 3, with 8 bases in between. The CDR3 protein is CASSRGIYNSPLHF. The CDR3 DNA follows: TGTGCCAGCAGTCGGGGGATCTATAATTCACCCCTCCACTTT.

The rearrangement joins TRBV7-9 to TRBJ2-1, with 8 nucleotides matching TRBD1. The CDR3 has 14 amino acids. The trim removed 2 bases at V and 6 bases at J, leaving 3 bases unmatched. The V gene's germline CDR1 is SEHNR and CDR2 FQNEAQ (reference sequence). The CDR3 sequence: CASSLTRGLNEQFF. CDR3 sequence (DNA): TGTGCCAGCAGCTTAACCAGGGGGCTCAATGAGCAGTTCTTC. Full variable domain (outside the CDR3, taken from reference TRBV7-9 and TRBJ2-1): DTGVSQNPRHKITKRGQNVTFRCDPISEHNRLYWYRQTLGQGPEFLTYFQNEAQLEKSRLLSDRFSAERPKGSFSTLEIQRTEQGDSAMYLCASSLTRGLNEQFFGPGTRLTVL.

This rearrangement joins TRBV5-1 to TRBJ1-2; D is uncertain. Per germline, CDR1 SGHRS and CDR2 YFSETQ. The CDR3 contains 14 residues. Trimming shortened V by 0 bases and J by 5 bases, and 11 bases separated the two germline ends. The CDR3 here is CASSLAGQKYGYTF. The CDR3 coding sequence is TGCGCCAGCAGCTTGGCTGGTCAGAAGTATGGCTACACCTTC.

Written as DNA, the CDR3 is TGTGCCAGCAGTAGGGGGAACACTGAAGCTTTCTTT. Translating gives CASSRGNTEAFF. The chain carries TRBV7-8 and TRBJ1-1, with D possibly TRBD1 on 5 matching bases. CDR3 size: 12 residues. In germline, CDR1 is SGHVS, CDR2 FQNEAQ. The V end was cut by 6 bases, the J end by 1 base, with 6 bases between.

V and J are TRBV6-6 and TRBJ1-4; 7 nucleotides line up with TRBD1. Germline CDR1 reads MNHNY; CDR2 reads SVGAGI (reference sequence). J gave up 4 bases and V 1 base, and 3 bases lay outside the gene matches. This CDR3 is 15 amino acids long. In DNA, the CDR3 is TGTGCCAGCAGTTACTACGGGACAGTTAATGAAAAACTGTTTTTT. Translated: CASSYYGTVNEKLFF.

The chain combines TRBV23-1 with TRBJ2-1; a possible D gene is TRBD1 (5 bases). TRBV23-1 is recorded as an ORF, its role being uncertain. The CDR3 runs to 15 residues. V lost 4 bases to trimming and J lost 9 bases, with 19 bases between them. As DNA, the CDR3 is TGCGCCAGCAGTCTTATACAGGATGTGGTCAGTGAGCAGTTCTTC. Translation gives CASSLIQDVVSEQFF.

J is TRBJ1-5 and V is TRBV27, with 9 bases fitting TRBD1. V trimming: 6 bases; J trimming: 1 base; junction bases outside the gene matches: 4. The CDR3 runs to 15 residues. Germline CDR1 reads MNHEY; CDR2 reads SMNVEV (reference sequence). DNA for the CDR3: TGTGCCAGCAGGGGACAGGGACAAAGCAATCAGCCCCAGCATTTT. This gives the protein CASRGQGQSNQPQHF.

This clone was seen more than once but under ten times. The CDR3 sequence: CASSFEGTTQYF. For the CDR3, the DNA is TGCGCCAGCAGCTTCGAAGGGACGACGCAGTATTTT. The chain carries TRBV5-1 and TRBJ2-3, with D perhaps assigned TRBD1 or TRBD2 (5 bases each). Germline assignment: CDR1 SGHRS and CDR2 YFSETQ. Trimming removed 2 bases from V and 9 bases from J, with 10 bases in between. The CDR3 covers 12 residues.

This rearrangement joins TRBV19 to TRBJ2-5; 7 bases line up with TRBD2. Trimming cost V 6 bases and J 2 bases; bases outside gene matches: 6. CDR1 is LNHDA and CDR2 is SQIVND in the germline V gene (reference sequence). This CDR3 spans 14 amino acids. The DNA of the CDR3 is TGTGCCAGTAGGGGAGCGGGGAAACAAGAGACCCAGTACTTC. Its protein is CASRGAGKQETQYF.

Only one count was recorded for this clone. The chain employs TRBV24-1 and TRBJ1-5; 7 nucleotides agree with TRBD1. The germline V gene has CDR1 KGHDR and CDR2 SFDVKD. V shed 0 bases, J shed 7 bases, and the junction held 17 bases outside the gene matches. The CDR3 has 19 residues. The CDR3 region is CATSDLTPKTGPVGQPQHF. The CDR3, as DNA: TGTGCCACCAGTGATTTGACCCCCAAGACAGGGCCCGTGGGGCAGCCCCAGCATTTT.